The 32 T cell receptor beta chains presented below share a single source sample, sequenced in a study of PD-1 blockade in mismatch repair-deficient tumors. TCRdb's copy holds only in-frame clones and misses some; the assay was immunoSEQ multiplex PCR. The table lists tens of thousands of clones, about 78% of them singletons. This specimen consisted of peripheral blood, obtained 2 weeks after starting pembrolizumab. The receptors here all came from an adult with mismatch repair-deficient cancer.

This clone was picked up one time. The chain links TRBV5-6 to TRBJ1-2; 8 bases are shared with TRBD1. The CDR3 has 16 residues. J lost 5 bases, V lost 6 bases, and 15 bases had no gene match. Per the germline V gene, CDR1 is SGHDT and CDR2 is YYEEEE. The CDR3 coding sequence is TGTGCCAGCACCGAAATCGGAGGACAGGGAACGTATGGCTACACCTTC. Translation: CASTEIGGQGTYGYTF.

The chain links TRBV30 to TRBJ2-5; D not certain. CDR3 length: 11 residues. V lost 5 bases, J lost 5 bases, and 9 bases lay in between. Germline V gene sequence: CDR1 GTSNPN, CDR2 SVGIG (reference sequence). In DNA, the CDR3 is TGTGCCTGGGACGCGTCCGAGACCCAGTACTTC. Protein sequence: CAWDASETQYF.

The rearrangement joins TRBV19 to TRBJ1-1; no definite D call. This CDR3 has 11 residues. Germline loops: CDR1 LNHDA, CDR2 SQIVND (reference sequence). V shed 7 bases and J shed 6 bases, with 9 bases lying between them. The CDR3, as DNA: TGTGCCAGTAAGATTATGGCTGAAGCTTTCTTT. Amino acid sequence: CASKIMAEAFF. The whole variable domain, filled in from reference TRBV19 and TRBJ1-1, reads DGGITQSPKYLFRKEGQNVTLSCEQNLNHDAMYWYRQDPGQGLRLIYYSQIVNDFQKGDIAEGYSVSREKKESFPLTVTSAQKNPTAFYLCASKIMAEAFFGQGTRLTVV.

V is TRBV4-2 and J is TRBJ2-1, with 10 bases lining up with TRBD2. The CDR3 extends over 16 amino acids. The V segment lost 0 bases and the J segment 10 bases; nucleotides outside the gene matches: 9. CDR1 and CDR2 (germline): LGHNA, YNFKEQ. This CDR3 reads CASSQERTSGTGEQFF. The CDR3 DNA sequence: TGTGCCAGCAGCCAAGAAAGAACTAGCGGGACTGGGGAGCAGTTCTTC.

This chain uses TRBV7-9 with TRBJ2-3; a possible D gene is TRBD1 (5 bases). V was cut by 4 bases and J by 2 bases, with 10 bases left in between. The CDR3 is 14 residues long. The germline V gene has CDR1 SEHNR and CDR2 FQNEAQ (reference sequence). This CDR3 is CASSSGHATDTQYF. CDR3 bases: TGTGCCAGCAGCTCCGGACACGCCACAGATACGCAGTATTTT.

This clone was observed once. The CDR3, as DNA: TGTGCCAGCATCAATCCCGACAGCCGGGAGACCCAGTACTTC. Amino acids: CASINPDSRETQYF. This chain links TRBV2 with TRBJ2-5; a possible D gene is TRBD1 (5 bases). Germline V CDR1 and CDR2: SNHLY, FYNNEI. CDR3 length: 14 residues. The V gene lost 7 bases and the J gene lost 5 bases, with 17 bases spanning the gap.

The rearrangement joins TRBV9 to TRBJ2-1; 14 nucleotides match TRBD2. This CDR3 is built from 16 residues. V dropped 0 bases and J dropped 9; count of bases not matched to a gene: 5. Germline CDR1 SGDLS, CDR2 YYNGEE. The CDR3 reads CASSVASGTSGGEQFF. The CDR3 DNA follows: TGTGCCAGCAGCGTAGCCTCCGGGACTAGCGGGGGTGAGCAGTTCTTC.

The V call is TRBV6-5, the J call TRBJ1-4; 7 positions agree with TRBD1. The germline gives CDR1 MNHEY, CDR2 SVGAGI. After removal of 5 bases from V and 6 bases from J, the junction contained 9 bases not matched to a gene. The CDR3 loop spans 15 amino acids. The CDR3 DNA is TGTGCCAGCAGTCCTTCTGGTGACAGGGATGAAAAACTGTTTTTT. Translated, it gives CASSPSGDRDEKLFF.

This sequence joins TRBV25-1 and TRBJ1-1, with D possibly being TRBD1 (5 bases). V lost 4 bases and J 9 bases, leaving 18 bases between the germline ends. The germline V gene encodes CDR1 MGHDK and CDR2 SYGVNS. The CDR3 totals 14 residues. The CDR3 reads CASSGAGRLIKAFF. As DNA, the CDR3 is TGTGCCAGCAGTGGAGCGGGACGTCTGATAAAAGCTTTCTTT.

The CDR3 protein is CASSFEGNTGELFF. The CDR3 DNA sequence: TGCGCCAGCAGCTTTGAAGGGAACACCGGGGAGCTGTTTTTT. J is TRBJ2-2 and V is TRBV5-1; D remains ambiguous. There are 14 residues in the CDR3. Per the germline V gene, CDR1 is SGHRS and CDR2 is YFSETQ. V lost 2 bases and J lost 1, with 6 bases in between.

The rearrangement uses TRBV10-3 and TRBJ2-3; 9 bases map to TRBD2. The ends lost 4 bases at V and 0 bases at J; junction bases unmatched: 8. The CDR3 extends over 17 amino acids. Germline CDR1 and CDR2: ENHRY and SYGVKD. CDR3: CAISVDPSGTSTDTQYF. CDR3 sequence (DNA): TGTGCCATCAGTGTTGACCCTAGCGGGACTAGCACAGATACGCAGTATTTT.

The V and J genes are TRBV7-8 and TRBJ2-1, with 10 bases matching TRBD1. The CDR3 contains 16 residues. The J segment lost 5 bases and the V segment lost 3 bases, leaving 7 bases of the junction unmatched. From germline, CDR1 is SGHVS and CDR2 FQNEAQ. The CDR3: CASSLLPGQGNNEQFF. CDR3 nucleotide sequence: TGTGCCAGCAGCTTGCTTCCGGGACAGGGGAACAATGAGCAGTTCTTC.

This clone has just a few counts. The chain carries TRBV9 and TRBJ1-2; D is perhaps TRBD1 (6 bases). V lost 7 bases and J 8 bases, leaving 24 bases between the germline ends. This CDR3 is 15 amino acids long. Germline CDR1 is SGDLS and CDR2 is YYNGEE. The CDR3 bases are TGTGCCAGCGGAGGATACAGGGAGGGCGAGGGGGGCTACACCTTC. Translated, it gives CASGGYREGEGGYTF.

The chain combines TRBV6-6 with TRBJ2-7; 10 bases agree with TRBD1. This CDR3 comprises 14 residues. Germline trimming cut 5 bases from V and 4 bases from J; bases unmatched to any gene: 5. Germline values: CDR1 MNHNY, CDR2 SVGAGI (reference sequence). CDR3 loop: CASSLGQGVYEQYF. CDR3 nucleotides: TGTGCCAGCAGTCTCGGACAGGGGGTATACGAGCAGTACTTC.

The chain employs TRBV6-6 and TRBJ1-5; TRBD1 might be the D (6 bases). With 7 bases removed from V and 8 bases from J, the gap between germline ends came to 21 bases. Germline V gene sequence: CDR1 MNHNY, CDR2 SVGAGI (reference sequence). The CDR3 sequence is 15 residues long. As DNA, the CDR3 is TGTGCCAGCAACTCCTGGGGAGGGGGTTTGGAGCCCCAGCATTTT. It is translated as CASNSWGGGLEPQHF.

This chain links TRBV10-3 with TRBJ2-7, with no clear D. V lost 3 bases, J lost 2 bases, and 8 bases lay in between. This CDR3 region has 13 residues. Germline CDR1 reads ENHRY; CDR2 reads SYGVKD. CDR3 bases: TGTGCCATCAGTGACGGCAGTACCTACGAGCAGTACTTC. Amino acids: CAISDGSTYEQYF.

The V gene is TRBV4-2, the J gene TRBJ2-2; TRBD1 or TRBD2 may be the D gene (5 bases each). CDR1 LGHNA and CDR2 YNFKEQ come from the germline V gene. The V gene lost 4 bases and the J gene lost 1 base, with 13 bases spanning the gap. This CDR3 comprises 16 residues. CDR3 sequence (DNA): TGTGCCAGCAGCCCCGGGGACCGGGGGAACACCGGGGAGCTGTTTTTT. It is translated as CASSPGDRGNTGELFF.

J is TRBJ2-4 and V is TRBV5-4; D may be TRBD2 (6 bases). The germline V gene has CDR1 SGHNT and CDR2 YYREEE (reference sequence). The V end lost 4 bases, the J end lost 9 bases, and 11 bases lay between the germline ends. The CDR3 loop spans 12 amino acids. In nucleotides, the CDR3 is TGTGCCAGCAGCCCCGACGGGGGCATTCAGTACTTC. It specifies CASSPDGGIQYF. Together with reference TRBV5-4 and TRBJ2-4, the CDR3 gives the full variable domain: ETGVTQSPTHLIKTRGQQVTLRCSSQSGHNTVSWYQQALGQGPQFIFQYYREEENGRGNFPPRFSGLQFPNYSSELNVNALELDDSALYLCASSPDGGIQYFGAGTRLSVL.

The chain uses TRBV5-5 and TRBJ2-7; 8 bases align to TRBD1. The V gene end was trimmed by 3 bases and the J gene end by 1 base; junction bases not matched to a gene: 6. CDR1 is SGHKS and CDR2 is YYEKEE in the germline V gene (reference sequence). CDR3 length equals 15 residues. The CDR3 spells CASSSRGLGSYEQYF. The CDR3 region has the DNA TGTGCCAGCAGCTCCAGGGGGCTAGGGTCCTACGAGCAGTACTTC.

This clone was observed a single time. The V and J genes are TRBV30 and TRBJ1-4; D uncertain. V was clipped by 2 bases and J by 2 bases, with 9 bases between them. The CDR3 loop spans 14 amino acids. Germline V gene sequence: CDR1 GTSNPN, CDR2 SVGIG (reference sequence). The CDR3 protein is CAWSFRGTNEKLFF. In DNA, the CDR3 is TGTGCCTGGAGTTTCCGTGGGACTAATGAAAAACTGTTTTTT.

This clone occurred a few times. V gene TRBV7-3 combines with J gene TRBJ2-2; D is tentatively TRBD1 or TRBD2 (6 bases each). CDR3 length equals 14 residues. V lost 2 bases and J 4 bases, leaving 8 bases between the germline ends. Germline V gene sequence: CDR1 SGHTA, CDR2 FQGTGA. As DNA, the CDR3 is TGTGCCAGCAGCTTAGGAGGGGGCACCGGGGAGCTGTTTTTT. Translated, it gives CASSLGGGTGELFF.

This clone was counted between two and nine times. The chain carries TRBV6-5 and TRBJ1-2; D perhaps matches TRBD1 (5 bases). The CDR3 has 11 residues. CDR1 is MNHEY, CDR2 SVGAGI, per germline. Trimming cost V 6 bases and J 14 bases, with 16 bases left between them. CDR3 coding DNA: TGTGCCAGCAGGGGCGGGACTCGCCTTACCTTC. Protein sequence: CASRGGTRLTF.

The rearrangement links TRBV5-5 to TRBJ2-1; TRBD2 matches 11 bases. There are 15 residues in the CDR3. V was pared by 2 bases and J by 4 bases, with 2 bases of the junction left unmatched. Germline CDR1 reads SGHKS; CDR2 reads YYEKEE (reference sequence). The DNA of the CDR3 is TGTGCCAGCAGCTTTACTAGCGGGGGATACAATGAGCAGTTCTTC. Translating gives CASSFTSGGYNEQFF. Variable domain in full (rest from reference TRBV5-5 and TRBJ2-1): DAGVTQSPTHLIKTRGQQVTLRCSPISGHKSVSWYQQVLGQGPQFIFQYYEKEERGRGNFPDRFSARQFPNYSSELNVNALLLGDSALYLCASSFTSGGYNEQFFGPGTRLTVL.

The chain combines TRBV10-1 with TRBJ2-1, with TRBD2 matching over 11 bases. With V trimmed by 10 bases and J by 7 bases, 9 bases remained unmatched. Germline CDR1 is WNHNN and CDR2 is SYGVQD (reference sequence). CDR3 length: 14 residues. The CDR3 loop is CANVLAGAVNEQFF. The CDR3 bases are TGCGCCAACGTACTAGCGGGAGCGGTAAATGAGCAGTTCTTC.

This rearrangement joins TRBV11-3 to TRBJ2-7; TRBD2 matches at 14 bases. The V gene end was trimmed by 3 bases and the J gene end by 2 bases; junction bases not matched to a gene: 9. The CDR3 is 18 residues long. Looked up from germline, CDR1 is SGHNT and CDR2 is YENEEA. In DNA form, the CDR3 reads TGTGCCAGCAGCTTTTCACCGAGACTAGCGGGAGGGCCCTACGAGCAGTACTTC. It is translated as CASSFSPRLAGGPYEQYF.

The chain employs TRBV18 and TRBJ2-7; D may be TRBD1 (6 bases). This CDR3 is 14 amino acids long. From germline, CDR1 is KGHSH and CDR2 LQKENI. Trimming shortened V by 3 bases and J by 0 bases, and 9 bases separated the two germline ends. CDR3 loop: CASSPGDNSYEQYF. In DNA, the CDR3 is TGTGCCAGCTCACCGGGGGACAACTCCTACGAGCAGTACTTC.

The chain carries TRBV5-1 and TRBJ2-2; TRBD2 is a possible D gene (6 bases). The CDR3 totals 13 residues. Trimming pared 1 base from V and 6 bases from J, leaving 7 bases between. Germline V gene lookup returns CDR1 SGHRS and CDR2 YFSETQ. DNA of the CDR3: TGCGCCAGCAGCTTGTGGGGGGCCGGGGAGCTGTTTTTT. Translated, it gives CASSLWGAGELFF.

The chain is built from TRBV5-1 and TRBJ2-3; 9 bases align to TRBD2. This CDR3 is built from 16 residues. CDR1 is SGHRS, CDR2 YFSETQ, per germline. Trimming took 2 bases from V and 5 from J; bases not matched to a gene: 9. The CDR3 coding sequence is TGCGCCAGCAGCTTTTGGAGGCGGGAGGGCGGAGATACGCAGTATTTT. Encoded protein: CASSFWRREGGDTQYF.

The chain recombines TRBV19 with TRBJ1-5, with D maybe TRBD1 (5 bases). CDR1 is LNHDA, CDR2 SQIVND, per germline (reference sequence). The CDR3 extends over 16 amino acids. V lost 6 bases, J lost 6 bases, and 21 bases lay in between. CDR3 protein: CASSPRTVGGSQPQHF. The CDR3 DNA sequence: TGTGCCAGTAGCCCTCGGACGGTGGGGGGTAGTCAGCCCCAGCATTTT.

The genes are TRBV7-8 and TRBJ1-1; 8 bases line up with TRBD1. The CDR3 runs to 14 residues. CDR1 is SGHVS, CDR2 FQNEAQ, per germline. V lost 5 bases to trimming and J lost 4 bases; unmatched junction nucleotides: 6. The CDR3 here is CASSGGQESTEAFF. CDR3 nucleotides: TGTGCCAGCAGCGGGGGACAGGAGAGCACTGAAGCTTTCTTT.

CDR3 sequence (DNA): TGTGCCAGCAGTGGTTCCGGCGGCACAGATACGCAGTATTTT. It codes for CASSGSGGTDTQYF. The V call is TRBV2, the J call TRBJ2-3, with D unresolved. Germline V gene lookup returns CDR1 SNHLY and CDR2 FYNNEI. V was trimmed by 4 bases and J by 1 base, leaving 9 bases between them. The CDR3 totals 14 residues.

A single count supports this clone. The chain employs TRBV10-1 and TRBJ2-7; 9 nucleotides agree with TRBD1. The CDR3 sequence is 14 residues long. Trimming cost V 5 bases and J 2 bases; bases outside gene matches: 4. Germline V gene sequence: CDR1 WNHNN, CDR2 SYGVQD (reference sequence). The CDR3 sequence: CASSPGQGPYEQYF. CDR3 in DNA: TGCGCCAGCAGTCCGGGACAGGGCCCCTACGAGCAGTACTTC.